The subject of this entry is one TCR beta chain. These data belong to a study of cytotoxic CD8 clonotypes in ibrutinib-treated CLL. Generated by immunoSEQ multiplex PCR, the TCRdb table keeps only in-frame clones and is missing some. The table includes approximately 340,000 clones, under 70% detected once. CDR1 is MNHNY, CDR2 SVGAGI, per germline (reference sequence). The CDR3 runs to 11 residues. V shed 7 bases, J shed 11 bases, and the junction held 4 bases outside the gene matches. The sample here was PBMCs, taken after 36 months of ibrutinib treatment. The TCR was taken from a human donor with chronic lymphocytic leukemia. The chain carries TRBV6-6 and TRBJ2-1; TRBD1 matches 8 bases. As DNA, the CDR3 is TGTGCCAGCAACCGACAGGGGAAGCAGTTCTTC. Its translation: CASNRQGKQFF.